The rows below give T cell receptor beta chains drawn from one sample of a study of human versus mouse CDR3 diversity and MHC coevolution. The repertoire was sequenced with immunoSEQ multiplex PCR; TCRdb's copy has only in-frame clones and lacks some. The sample yields about 73,000 clones, 92% seen once. Sequencing was performed on naive CD4+ T cells from blood. The receptors were gathered from a person aged 30 to 70 in good health. Both conserved end residues are part of each CDR3. D genes are given only for firm matches. Rows may omit the clone size; those that give it use once, few, many or a size class.

16,TRBV5-5,-,TRBJ2-3,-,TGTGCCAGCAGTCCCTTTAGATCCCCTAGCACAGATACGCAGTATTTT,CASSPFRSPSTDTQYF
14,TRBV7-9,-,TRBJ1-1,-,TGTGCCAGCAGCCCGCAAGGGAGGAACACTGAAGCTTTCTTT,CASSPQGRNTEAFF
15,TRBV4-1,-,TRBJ2-1,-,TGCGCCAGCAGCCAAACCTATCCCGAAACCCGAGGGCAGTTCTTC,CASSQTYPETRGQFF
14,TRBV18,-,TRBJ2-7,TRBD1,TGTGCCAGCTCACCTCGGGACAGGGCCTACGAGCAGTACTTC,CASSPRDRAYEQYF
15,TRBV9,-,TRBJ1-4,TRBD1,TGTGCCAGCAGCGGACGGGGACAGGGGAATGAAAAACTGTTTTTT,CASSGRGQGNEKLFF
15,TRBV6-1,-,TRBJ1-6,-,TGTGCCAGCAGCGCGCCTGGGCAGGGAGGTTCACCCCTCCACTTT,CASSAPGQGGSPLHF
12,TRBV14,-,TRBJ2-3,-,TGTGCCAGCAGCCGACTCACAGATACGCAGTATTTT,CASSRLTDTQYF
15,TRBV30,-,TRBJ1-6,-,TGTGCCTGGAGTGTAACAGGGATGAGGAATTCACCCCTCCACTTT,CAWSVTGMRNSPLHF
13,TRBV29-1,-,TRBJ2-2,TRBD1,TGCAGCTCGGGACAGGGGGCGAGGGGGGAGCTGTTTTTT,CSSGQGARGELFF
13,TRBV28,-,TRBJ1-5,-,TGTGCCAGCGCGGGGGGGGTGGTTCAGCCCCAGCATTTT,CASAGGVVQPQHF
16,TRBV5-4,-,TRBJ2-3,-,TGTGCCAGCAGCTTGGGGGAAGGGGCCCTGGCAGATACGCAGTATTTT,CASSLGEGALADTQYF
14,TRBV5-1,-,TRBJ1-2,-,TGCGCCAGCAGCTTGGGGGCAGAGAACTATGGCTACACCTTC,CASSLGAENYGYTF
12,TRBV30,-,TRBJ1-2,TRBD1,TGTGCCTGGAGTCCCGGGACAGTCGGCTACACCTTC,CAWSPGTVGYTF
14,TRBV6-6,-,TRBJ2-7,-,TGTGCCAGCAGTTACAGTCAGGGGATCTACGAGCAGTACTTC,CASSYSQGIYEQYF
14,TRBV6-5,-,TRBJ2-5,-,TGTGCCAGCTCCCGTCCCGGTCTAGATGGGACCCAGTACTTC,CASSRPGLDGTQYF
16,TRBV25-1,-,TRBJ2-3,-,TGTGCCAGCAGGGGGGCTCCAGGGACCGACACAGATACGCAGTATTTT,CASRGAPGTDTDTQYF
13,TRBV6-1,-,TRBJ1-1,-,TGTGCCAGCAGTCGAACTGGGAACACTGAAGCTTTCTTT,CASSRTGNTEAFF
14,TRBV27,-,TRBJ2-5,TRBD2,TGTGCCAGCGCTAGACTAGCGGGAGTTGAGGCCCAGTACTTC,CASARLAGVEAQYF
14,TRBV2,-,TRBJ1-3,-,TGTGCCAGCAGTGACGGAGGACCTGGAAACACCATATATTTT,CASSDGGPGNTIYF
14,TRBV4-1,-,TRBJ1-5,-,TGCGCCAGCAGCCAAGAGAGGGTTAATCAGCCCCAGCATTTT,CASSQERVNQPQHF
15,TRBV30,-,TRBJ2-1,TRBD2,TGTGCCTGGAGAGGGAGCGGGACTTACGCATCTGAGCAGTTCTTC,CAWRGSGTYASEQFF
15,TRBV6-1,-,TRBJ2-1,-,TGTGCCAGCAGTGAACCGGGACAAACCTACAATGAGCAGTTCTTC,CASSEPGQTYNEQFF
15,TRBV5-5,-,TRBJ2-5,TRBD2,TGTGCCAGCAGCTTGAGTCTAGCGGTCCAAGAGACCCAGTACTTC,CASSLSLAVQETQYF
15,TRBV2,once,TRBJ2-1,-,TGTGCCGGCCACAGTGGCGGGACGGCCTACAATGAGCAGTTCTTC,CAGHSGGTAYNEQFF
14,TRBV30,-,TRBJ2-3,TRBD2,TGTGCCTGGGCTCCGGGACTAGCAACAGATACGCAGTATTTT,CAWAPGLATDTQYF
15,TRBV6-6,-,TRBJ1-4,TRBD1,TGTGCCAGCAGTGACCGGACAGGCGGTTATGAAAAACTGTTTTTT,CASSDRTGGYEKLFF
15,TRBV30,once,TRBJ2-1,TRBD1,TGTGCCTGGAGCACAGGGGTTACACCGTACAATGAGCAGTTCTTC,CAWSTGVTPYNEQFF
15,TRBV5-1,-,TRBJ1-2,TRBD1,TGCGCCAGCAGCCGTCAGGGGGTCCTTAACTATGGCTACACCTTC,CASSRQGVLNYGYTF
13,TRBV19,-,TRBJ2-2,-,TGTGCCAGTAAGGAGCGGACCACCGGGGAGCTGTTTTTT,CASKERTTGELFF
17,TRBV27,-,TRBJ2-3,TRBD2,TGTGCCAGCAGTTTAACTAGCGGGGGGGGGTACACAGATACGCAGTATTTT,CASSLTSGGGYTDTQYF
12,TRBV10-3,few,TRBJ1-3,-,TGTGCCATCAGTGGCCACAGAAACACCATATATTTT,CAISGHRNTIYF
14,TRBV5-1,-,TRBJ2-7,TRBD1,TGCGCCAGCAGCTTGGTGGGACAGGGTGGCGAGCAGTACTTC,CASSLVGQGGEQYF
14,TRBV7-2,-,TRBJ1-1,-,TGTGCCAGCAGCTTAATGAGTCAGGGCACTGAAGCTTTCTTT,CASSLMSQGTEAFF
12,TRBV5-6,-,TRBJ1-4,-,TGTGCCAGCAGCTTTTTGGGCGAAAAACTGTTTTTT,CASSFLGEKLFF
14,TRBV19,once,TRBJ1-5,TRBD1,TGTGCCAGTAAGGGGACAGGTCCCGATCAGCCCCAGCATTTT,CASKGTGPDQPQHF
15,TRBV5-4,-,TRBJ1-4,TRBD1,TGTGCCAGCAGTTATGGGGACAGCCGTAATGAAAAACTGTTTTTT,CASSYGDSRNEKLFF
14,TRBV18,-,TRBJ1-5,TRBD1,TGTGCCAGCTCACCGACAGGGGCGTTTCAGCCCCAGCATTTT,CASSPTGAFQPQHF
13,TRBV18,-,TRBJ1-1,-,TGTGCCAGCTCACCACCAGGGGGCACTGAAGCTTTCTTT,CASSPPGGTEAFF
19,TRBV5-4,once,TRBJ2-4,TRBD2,TGTGCCAGCACCACTACCTCTAGCGGGGGGGCGAGGGCCAAAAACATTCAGTACTTC,CASTTTSSGGARAKNIQYF
15,TRBV18,-,TRBJ2-1,TRBD2,TGTGCCAGCTCACCACGGCTAGCGGGAGCCAATGAGCAGTTCTTC,CASSPRLAGANEQFF
15,TRBV28,-,TRBJ2-1,TRBD2,TGTGCCAGCACCGGTGGGACTAGCGGGTCCTACGAGCAGTTCTTC,CASTGGTSGSYEQFF
17,TRBV30,-,TRBJ2-7,TRBD2,TGTGCCTTCCGACTAGCGGGGCTCGCTGGGCCACCTTCCGAGCAGTACTTC,CAFRLAGLAGPPSEQYF
17,TRBV6-1,-,TRBJ1-3,TRBD1,TGTGCCAGCAGTGAAGGTTGGGGACAGGGGTCTGGAAACACCATATATTTT,CASSEGWGQGSGNTIYF
15,TRBV27,-,TRBJ2-7,-,TGTGCCAGCAGTTTAAAGGGGACACTCTCCTACGAGCAGTACTTC,CASSLKGTLSYEQYF
17,TRBV7-8,-,TRBJ1-1,-,TGTGCCAGCAGCTTAGGTGGGGGGGCACACCGGGATACTGAAGCTTTCTTT,CASSLGGGAHRDTEAFF
16,TRBV4-1,few,TRBJ2-1,-,TGCGCCAGCAGCCAAGAAGGGAGGCCATCCTACAATGAGCAGTTCTTC,CASSQEGRPSYNEQFF
11,TRBV5-8,-,TRBJ1-1,TRBD1,TGTGCCAGCAGCTGGACAGGGGAAGCTTTCTTT,CASSWTGEAFF
16,TRBV2,-,TRBJ2-3,TRBD1,TGTGCCAGCAGTGTCAGGGACAGGGGCAGCAGAGATACGCAGTATTTT,CASSVRDRGSRDTQYF
14,TRBV10-1,few,TRBJ1-5,TRBD1,TGCGCCAGCAGTCCGGACAGGGGATCTCAGCCCCAGCATTTT,CASSPDRGSQPQHF
15,TRBV5-4,-,TRBJ2-7,TRBD2,TGTGCCAGCAGCATAGGACTAGCGGGGGTAGCCGAGCAGTACTTC,CASSIGLAGVAEQYF
17,TRBV7-8,-,TRBJ1-5,TRBD1,TGTGCCAGCAGCTTAGAGGGACAGGGGTATAGCAATCAGCCCCAGCATTTT,CASSLEGQGYSNQPQHF
15,TRBV11-2,once,TRBJ2-7,-,TGTGCCAGCAGCTTAGATACAGGGAGCTTCTACGAGCAGTACTTC,CASSLDTGSFYEQYF
17,TRBV4-1,-,TRBJ1-4,-,TGCGCCAGCAGCCAAGGGGGAGGGGGGCTACGAAATGAAAAACTGTTTTTT,CASSQGGGGLRNEKLFF
18,TRBV5-4,-,TRBJ2-3,TRBD2,TGTGCCAGCAGCTTGGCAGGACTAGCGGGATCCGGCACAGATACGCAGTATTTT,CASSLAGLAGSGTDTQYF
15,TRBV4-1,-,TRBJ1-5,-,TGCGCCAGCAGCCAAGTCGTGGCTAGCAATCAGCCCCAGCATTTT,CASSQVVASNQPQHF
12,TRBV10-1,few,TRBJ2-1,-,TGCGCCAGCGAAGAGATCGACAATGAGCAGTTCTTC,CASEEIDNEQFF
14,TRBV6-5,-,TRBJ2-5,TRBD1,TGTGCCAGCAGAGCCGGGACAGTACAAGAGACCCAGTACTTC,CASRAGTVQETQYF
19,TRBV2,-,TRBJ2-3,TRBD2,TGTGCCAGCAGTGAATCAGGTAGCGGGGGGGCCAGCTATGCAGATACGCAGTATTTT,CASSESGSGGASYADTQYF
19,TRBV5-5,-,TRBJ1-3,-,TGTGCCAGCAGCTCCTCAGGGCCCTCTCTCCTGACCTCTGGAAACACCATATATTTT,CASSSSGPSLLTSGNTIYF